The rows below give T cell receptor beta chains drawn from one sample of a study of CD8 T cells in Susac syndrome. TCRdb redid the calling of the immunoSEQ multiplex PCR reads with MiXCR, one entry per CDR3 protein. The sample records just over 300,000 distinct CDR3 sequences, about 91% being singletons. The source material was CD4+ T cells from PBMCs. These TCRs come from a human donor with multiple sclerosis. Both conserved end residues are part of each CDR3. Fields, in order: clone size, D gene, J gene, V gene, CDR3 DNA, CDR3 protein. The D gene is left open where the match is weak. Clone size is not always given. Where it is, it says once, few, many or a class for expanded clones.

NA	NA	TRBJ1-1	TRBV3-1	TGTGCCAGCACCCGCCTTGATGGCACTGAAGCTTTCTTT	CASTRLDGTEAFF
NA	NA	TRBJ2-2	TRBV6-2/TRBV6-3	TGTGCCAGCAGTTACCCCCCCCAGGGGGGGGCCGGGGAGCTGTTTTTT	CASSYPPQGGAGELFF
NA	NA	TRBJ1-5	TRBV20-1	TGCAGTGCTAGAGACGGCAATCAGCCCCAGCATTTT	CSARDGNQPQHF
NA	NA	TRBJ1-1	TRBV7-9	TGTGCCAGCAGCTTAGTTGGACGGATGAACACTGAAGCTTTCTTT	CASSLVGRMNTEAFF
NA	TRBD1	TRBJ2-2	TRBV7-2	TGTGCCAGCAGCTCAGGACAGGCCCCCAATATCGGCGGGGAGCTGTTTTTT	CASSSGQAPNIGGELFF
NA	TRBD1	TRBJ1-1	TRBV2	TGTGCCAGCACCGACAGGGTCCGTAACACTGAAGCTTTCTTT	CASTDRVRNTEAFF
NA	NA	TRBJ1-1	TRBV25-1	TGTGCCAGCAGTGTAGGGGTGTCTGAAGCTTTCTTT	CASSVGVSEAFF
NA	NA	TRBJ1-3	TRBV3-1	TGTGCCAGCAGCCAAGTCTTCGGCAGCTCTGGAAACACCATATATTTT	CASSQVFGSSGNTIYF
few	NA	TRBJ2-7	TRBV19	TGTGCCAGTAGTATCCGCACCGGGCCCTACGAGCAGTACTTC	CASSIRTGPYEQYF
NA	TRBD2	TRBJ2-7	TRBV20-1	TGCAGTGCTAGAATAGGGCTAGCGGGAGTTGGGGAGCAGTACTTC	CSARIGLAGVGEQYF
NA	TRBD1	TRBJ1-1	TRBV5-6	TGTGCCAGCAGCGCAGGGACAGGGGACTTCTCTGGGGCTTTCTTT	CASSAGTGDFSGAFF
NA	NA	TRBJ2-2	TRBV5-4	TGTGCCAGCAGCTCCAGGAATACGAACACCGGGGAGCTGTTTTTT	CASSSRNTNTGELFF
NA	NA	TRBJ2-1	TRBV5-4	TGTGCCAGCAGCTTCGTCAGCTCCTACAATGAGCAGTTCTTC	CASSFVSSYNEQFF
NA	NA	TRBJ2-3	TRBV7-9	TGTGCCAGCAGCTTCCCCGGGCCAGATACGCAGTATTTT	CASSFPGPDTQYF
NA	NA	TRBJ1-1	TRBV5-8	TGTGCCAGCAGCCTTCCGTACAGGGACGGTGAAGCTTTCTTT	CASSLPYRDGEAFF
NA	TRBD1	TRBJ2-1	TRBV29-1	TGCAGCGTTGACCAAAGGGGGCAGGGCGAATACAATGAGCAGTTCTTC	CSVDQRGQGEYNEQFF
NA	TRBD1	TRBJ2-4	TRBV3-1	TGTGCCAGCAGCCAGGTTGGACAGGGTGGAAAAAACATTCAGTACTTC	CASSQVGQGGKNIQYF
once	NA	TRBJ1-3	TRBV9	TGTGCCAGCAGCGCGGGCGGGTCCGACTCTGGAAACACCATATATTTT	CASSAGGSDSGNTIYF
NA	NA	TRBJ2-7	TRBV10-3	TGTGCCATCAGTGAGAGGGGGGGAGCGGGTAAGCAGTACTTC	CAISERGGAGKQYF
NA	NA	TRBJ1-6	TRBV4-2	TGTGCCAGCAGCCCTGAGCGGAATTCACCCCTCCACTTT	CASSPERNSPLHF
NA	TRBD2	TRBJ2-5	TRBV29-1	TGCAGCGCCGCGAGAAGACTAGCGGGGGAGACCCAGTACTTC	CSAARRLAGETQYF
NA	NA	TRBJ1-6	TRBV6-1	TGTGCCAGCAGTGACACGAATAATTCACCCCTCCACTTT	CASSDTNNSPLHF
NA	NA	TRBJ2-2	TRBV4-2	TGTGCCAGCAGCCAAGATCCATCAGGGAGGAACACCGGGGAGCTGTTTTTT	CASSQDPSGRNTGELFF
NA	NA	TRBJ1-2	TRBV7-9	TGTGCCAGCAGCTTAGTGCCCGGGTATGGCTACACCTTC	CASSLVPGYGYTF
NA	NA	TRBJ2-1	TRBV7-9	TGTGCCAGCAGCTCCAGACACCCCGGCAACAATGAGCAGTTCTTC	CASSSRHPGNNEQFF
NA	NA	TRBJ1-1	TRBV5-1	TGCGCCAGCAGCTTCCAATCATCGGCAGGCCCGAACACTGAAGCTTTCTTT	CASSFQSSAGPNTEAFF
once	NA	TRBJ2-5	TRBV12-3/TRBV12-4	TGTGCCAGCAGTCAAGAAGTGGTGGAGACCCAGTACTTC	CASSQEVVETQYF
NA	NA	TRBJ2-1	TRBV5-6	TGTGCCAGCAGCCGCCGAGGGGTAGCGCTAGGCTACAATGAGCAGTTCTTC	CASSRRGVALGYNEQFF
NA	TRBD2	TRBJ2-3	TRBV12-3/TRBV12-4	TGTGCCAGCAGTTTATCCGGGACTAGCGGAAGCACAGATACGCAGTATTTT	CASSLSGTSGSTDTQYF
NA	NA	TRBJ1-5	TRBV12-3/TRBV12-4	TGTGCCAGCAGTCCCGACTGGGATCAGCCCCAGCATTTT	CASSPDWDQPQHF
NA	TRBD2	TRBJ2-7	TRBV7-2	TGTGCCAGCAGCTTGGTTAGCGGGAGCTCCTACGAGCAGTACTTC	CASSLVSGSSYEQYF
NA	NA	TRBJ1-6	TRBV18	TGTGCCAGCTCACCTTCCGGACGGACTAATTCACCCCTCCACTTT	CASSPSGRTNSPLHF
NA	TRBD1	TRBJ1-1	TRBV7-9	TGTGCCAGCAGCTTAGTGAGGGGGCAGGGGAGGCGGAACACTGAAGCTTTCTTT	CASSLVRGQGRRNTEAFF
NA	TRBD2	TRBJ2-1	TRBV4-2	TGTGCCAGCAGCGGACTAGCGACCTACAATGAGCAGTTCTTC	CASSGLATYNEQFF
NA	NA	TRBJ1-1	TRBV5-1	TGCGCCAGCAGCTTCGAAGGGAATGAAGCTTTCTTT	CASSFEGNEAFF
once	NA	TRBJ2-1	TRBV12-3/TRBV12-4	TGTGCCAGCAGTTCAGGGGCGCAACTAACTAATTCACTCCGCAATGAGCAGTTCTTC	CASSSGAQLTNSLRNEQFF
NA	TRBD2	TRBJ2-3	TRBV23-1	TGCGCCAGCAGTCAGCGGGGGGAACCGAGCACAGATACGCAGTATTTT	CASSQRGEPSTDTQYF
NA	NA	TRBJ1-5	TRBV19	TGTGCCAGTAACAACCCCCAGGGCGGCAATCAGCCCCAGCATTTT	CASNNPQGGNQPQHF
few	NA	TRBJ1-1	TRBV6-5	TGTGCCAGCAGTCGCGGAGGAACTGAAGCTTTCTTT	CASSRGGTEAFF
NA	NA	TRBJ1-2	TRBV20-1	TGCAGTGCGCCGGTCAGACGGGGCTATGGCTACACCTTC	CSAPVRRGYGYTF
NA	TRBD2	TRBJ2-5	TRBV7-3	TGTGCCAGCAGCCCCGGGACTAGCGGCGACAAACGAGAGACCCAGTACTTC	CASSPGTSGDKRETQYF
NA	TRBD1	TRBJ2-2	TRBV5-6	TGTGCCAGCAGCTTGAAAGGGGGCGCGAACACCGGGGAGCTGTTTTTT	CASSLKGGANTGELFF
NA	TRBD2	TRBJ2-1	TRBV4-2	TGTGCCAGCAGCCAAGATAGTTCTAGCGGATTCTACAATGAGCAGTTCTTC	CASSQDSSSGFYNEQFF
NA	NA	TRBJ2-2	TRBV2	TGTGCCAGCACCGAAGACAGGACGAACACCGGGGAGCTGTTTTTT	CASTEDRTNTGELFF
NA	NA	TRBJ2-4	TRBV7-3	TGTGCCAGCAGCTTAGCCGACCGCGGGATTCAGTACTTC	CASSLADRGIQYF
NA	NA	TRBJ1-6	TRBV20-1	TGCAGTGCTAGAGATTCGGGGGGATCTAATTCACCCCTCCACTTT	CSARDSGGSNSPLHF
NA	TRBD1	TRBJ2-7	TRBV4-1	TGCGCCAGCAGCCAAGATGGACAGGGGCTCGACGAGCAGTACTTC	CASSQDGQGLDEQYF
once	TRBD1	TRBJ1-5	TRBV20-1	TGCAGTGCTAGAGATTCTACCCGGGACAGGGGCAGAGGGCCCCAGCATTTT	CSARDSTRDRGRGPQHF
NA	TRBD1	TRBJ2-3	TRBV6-6	TGTGCCAGCAGTTACAAACGGGACAGGGGAGATACGCAGTATTTT	CASSYKRDRGDTQYF
NA	TRBD1	TRBJ1-2	TRBV29-1	TGCAGCGTTGCTACCAACAGGGGCGACTATGGCTACACCTTC	CSVATNRGDYGYTF
few	NA	TRBJ2-1	TRBV5-4	TGTGCCAGCAGCTTGGAGGCCTACAATGAGCAGTTCTTC	CASSLEAYNEQFF
NA	NA	TRBJ1-4	TRBV19	TGTGCCAGTAGTTCCGGGGGGGCTCTTTCTATGGAAAAACTGTTTTTT	CASSSGGALSMEKLFF
NA	NA	TRBJ1-3	TRBV3-1	TGTGCCAGCAGCCAAGATGCGGGCCGGAGCTCTGGAAACACCATATATTTT	CASSQDAGRSSGNTIYF
NA	NA	TRBJ1-1	TRBV12-3/TRBV12-4	TGTGCCAGCAGTTTGGCCTTGTCTGAAGCTTTCTTT	CASSLALSEAFF